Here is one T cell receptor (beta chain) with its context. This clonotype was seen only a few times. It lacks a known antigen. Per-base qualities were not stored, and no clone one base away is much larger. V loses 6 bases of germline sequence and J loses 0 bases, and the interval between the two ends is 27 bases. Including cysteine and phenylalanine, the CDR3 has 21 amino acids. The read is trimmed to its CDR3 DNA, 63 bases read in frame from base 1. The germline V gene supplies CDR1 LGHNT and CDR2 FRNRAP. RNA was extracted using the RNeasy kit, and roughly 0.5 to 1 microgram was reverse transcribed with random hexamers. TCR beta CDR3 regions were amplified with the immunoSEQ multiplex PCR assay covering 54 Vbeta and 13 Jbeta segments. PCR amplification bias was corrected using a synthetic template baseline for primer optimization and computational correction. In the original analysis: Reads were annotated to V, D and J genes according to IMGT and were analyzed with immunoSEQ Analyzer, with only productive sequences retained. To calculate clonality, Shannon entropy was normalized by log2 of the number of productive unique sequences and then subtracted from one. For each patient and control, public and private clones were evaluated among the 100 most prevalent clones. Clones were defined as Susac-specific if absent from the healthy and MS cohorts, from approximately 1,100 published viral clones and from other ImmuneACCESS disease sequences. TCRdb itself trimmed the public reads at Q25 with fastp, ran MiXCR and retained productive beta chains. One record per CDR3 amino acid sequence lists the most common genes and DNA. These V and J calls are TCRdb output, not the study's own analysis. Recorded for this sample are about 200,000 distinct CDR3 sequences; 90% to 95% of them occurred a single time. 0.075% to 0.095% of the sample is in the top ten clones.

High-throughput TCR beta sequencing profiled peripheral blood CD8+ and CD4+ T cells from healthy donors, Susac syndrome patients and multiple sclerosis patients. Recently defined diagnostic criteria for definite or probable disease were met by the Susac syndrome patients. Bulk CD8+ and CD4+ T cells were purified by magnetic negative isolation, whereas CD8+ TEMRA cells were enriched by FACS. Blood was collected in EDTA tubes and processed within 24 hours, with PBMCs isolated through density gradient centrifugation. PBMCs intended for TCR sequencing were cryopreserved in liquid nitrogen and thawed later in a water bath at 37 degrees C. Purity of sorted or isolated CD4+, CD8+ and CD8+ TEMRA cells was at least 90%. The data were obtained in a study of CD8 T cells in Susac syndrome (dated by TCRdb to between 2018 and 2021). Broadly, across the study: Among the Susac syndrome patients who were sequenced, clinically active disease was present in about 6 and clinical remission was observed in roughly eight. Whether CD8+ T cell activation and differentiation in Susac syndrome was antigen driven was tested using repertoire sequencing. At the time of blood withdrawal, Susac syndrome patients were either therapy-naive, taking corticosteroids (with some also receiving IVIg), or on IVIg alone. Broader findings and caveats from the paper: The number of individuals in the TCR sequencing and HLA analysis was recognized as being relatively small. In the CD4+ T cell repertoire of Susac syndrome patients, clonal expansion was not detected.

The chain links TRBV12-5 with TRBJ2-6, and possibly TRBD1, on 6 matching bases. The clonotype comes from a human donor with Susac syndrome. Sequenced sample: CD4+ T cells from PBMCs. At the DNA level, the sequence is TGTGCTAGTGGCCCCACCCCATCGACAGGTAGCTCTCTCTCTGGGGCCAACGTCCTGACTTTC. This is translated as CASGPTPSTGSSLSGANVLTF.